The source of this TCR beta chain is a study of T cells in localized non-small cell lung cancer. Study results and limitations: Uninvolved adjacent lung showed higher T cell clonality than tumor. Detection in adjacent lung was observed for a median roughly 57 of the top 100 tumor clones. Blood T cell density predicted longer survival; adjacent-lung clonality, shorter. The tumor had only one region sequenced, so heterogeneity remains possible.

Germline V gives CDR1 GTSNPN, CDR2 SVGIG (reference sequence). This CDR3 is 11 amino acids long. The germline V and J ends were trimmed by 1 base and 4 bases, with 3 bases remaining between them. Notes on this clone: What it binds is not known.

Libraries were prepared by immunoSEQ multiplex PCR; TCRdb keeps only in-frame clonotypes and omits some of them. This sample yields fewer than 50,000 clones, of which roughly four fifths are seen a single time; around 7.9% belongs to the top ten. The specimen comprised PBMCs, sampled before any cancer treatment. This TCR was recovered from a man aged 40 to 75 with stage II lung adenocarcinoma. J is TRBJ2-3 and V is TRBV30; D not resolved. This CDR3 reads CAWSAADTQYF. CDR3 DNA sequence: TGTGCCTGGAGTGCGGCAGATACGCAGTATTTT.